One and the same sample provided the 22 T cell receptor beta chains below, sequenced in a study of blood T cell repertoires in COVID-19. Sequencing used immunoSEQ multiplex PCR; TCRdb keeps in-frame clones, though not all of them. This sample has around 300,000 clones, with over 75% found just once. The sample was peripheral blood. All receptors derive from a woman aged 45-65 years with active or convalescent COVID-19.

V usage is TRBV6-5 and J usage is TRBJ1-1; TRBD1 matches at 7 bases. Germline CDR1 is MNHEY and CDR2 is SVGAGI. The CDR3 runs 14 residues. The V gene end was trimmed by 8 bases and the J gene end by 1 base; junction bases not matched to a gene: 7. The DNA of the CDR3 is TGTGCCAGCGGATGGACAGGCGGGAACACTGAAGCTTTCTTT. It specifies CASGWTGGNTEAFF.

The chain couples TRBV15 to TRBJ2-3; tentative D call: TRBD2 (5 bases). Germline V gives CDR1 LNHNV, CDR2 YYDKDF (reference sequence). This CDR3 spans 15 amino acids. With 5 bases removed from V and 0 bases from J, the gap between germline ends came to 12 bases. CDR3 nucleotides: TGTGCCACCAGCCGAAGCGGACTTAGCACAGATACGCAGTATTTT. This gives the protein CATSRSGLSTDTQYF.

The CDR3 spells CASRSVGDITEAFF. The CDR3 DNA follows: TGTGCCAGCCGATCAGTGGGAGACATCACTGAAGCTTTCTTT. V is TRBV9 and J is TRBJ1-1; D is uncertain. Trimming took 7 bases from V and 4 from J, leaving 17 bases between them. Looked up from germline, CDR1 is SGDLS and CDR2 is YYNGEE. The CDR3 sequence is 14 residues long.

The chain combines TRBV19 with TRBJ2-2, with D perhaps TRBD2 (5 bases). The CDR3 is 17 amino acids. The germline V and J ends were trimmed by 3 bases and 5 bases, with 19 bases remaining between them. Germline V gives CDR1 LNHDA, CDR2 SQIVND (reference sequence). The CDR3 sequence is CASSIVGGSARTGELFF. CDR3 nucleotides: TGTGCCAGTAGTATTGTGGGCGGGTCCGCAAGGACCGGGGAGCTGTTTTTT.

This sequence joins TRBV24-1 and TRBJ2-1; D not resolved. The CDR3 spans 15 residues. V lost 3 bases to trimming and J lost 0 bases, with 8 bases between them. Germline CDR1 is KGHDR and CDR2 is SFDVKD. The CDR3 protein is CATSDPKLSYNEQFF. In nucleotides, the CDR3 is TGTGCCACCAGTGATCCGAAACTCTCCTACAATGAGCAGTTCTTC.

This sequence joins TRBV24-1 and TRBJ2-7, with TRBD2 identical over 7 bases. Germline V gene sequence: CDR1 KGHDR, CDR2 SFDVKD. This CDR3 is built from 14 residues. J lost 3 bases, V lost 9 bases, and 10 bases had no gene match. The CDR3 DNA reads as TGTGCCACCCAACAGGCGGGGGAGGGCTACGAGCAGTACTTC. Encoded protein: CATQQAGEGYEQYF.

The V call is TRBV5-1, the J call TRBJ2-3, with D possibly matching TRBD2 (5 bases). Trimming shortened V by 2 bases and J by 4 bases, and 14 bases separated the two germline ends. The CDR3 is made up of 15 amino acids. Looked up from germline, CDR1 is SGHRS and CDR2 is YFSETQ. CDR3 in amino acids: CASSFVGSRADTQYF. The CDR3 DNA follows: TGCGCCAGCAGCTTCGTGGGATCGCGGGCAGATACGCAGTATTTT.

V is TRBV20-1 and J is TRBJ1-2; D gene ambiguous. With 3 bases removed from V and 4 bases from J, the gap between germline ends came to 12 bases. CDR1 DFQATT and CDR2 SNEGSKA come from the germline V gene (reference sequence). This CDR3 spans 13 amino acids. The CDR3 protein is CSASLSTVYGYTF. The DNA of the CDR3 is TGCAGTGCTAGTCTTAGTACCGTCTATGGCTACACCTTC.

The chain combines TRBV7-2 with TRBJ2-5, with D possibly matching TRBD2 (5 bases). V lost 1 base and J 4 bases, leaving 16 bases between the germline ends. The germline CDR1 and CDR2 sequences are SGHTA and FQGNSA. There are 16 residues in the CDR3. CDR3 loop: CASSLGARAHLETQYF. The CDR3 nucleotides read TGTGCCAGCAGCTTAGGGGCGAGGGCTCATTTAGAGACCCAGTACTTC.

The chain carries TRBV2 and TRBJ2-5; 15 bases map to TRBD2. Germline CDR1 and CDR2: SNHLY and FYNNEI. The CDR3 length is 17 residues. Trimming took 2 bases from V and 3 from J; bases not matched to a gene: 4. The CDR3 sequence: CASSEQGLAGGEETQYF. CDR3 DNA: TGTGCCAGCAGTGAACAAGGACTAGCGGGAGGGGAAGAGACCCAGTACTTC.

This sequence joins TRBV5-5 and TRBJ2-1; D may be TRBD2 (6 bases). Germline-derived CDR1 and CDR2 are SGHKS and YYEKEE (reference sequence). The V end lost 0 bases, the J end lost 9 bases, and 10 bases lay between the germline ends. This CDR3 has 13 amino acids. The CDR3 DNA reads as TGTGCCAGCAGCTTGGGGCCCGGGAGTGAGCAGTTCTTC. As protein: CASSLGPGSEQFF.

The gene calls are TRBV3-1 (or the pseudogene TRBV3-2) and TRBJ1-5; no definite D call. The CDR3 has 13 amino acids. Trimming took off 1 base at V and 2 bases at J, with 3 bases between the two ends. Looked up from germline, CDR1 is LGHDT and CDR2 is YNNKEL (reference sequence). The CDR3 DNA follows: TGTGCCAGCAGCCAAGGCGGCAATCAGCCCCAGCATTTT. It is translated as CASSQGGNQPQHF.

This clone occurred once. This chain joins TRBV4-3 and TRBJ2-3, with a weak D call TRBD2 (5 bases). The V end lost 0 bases, the J end lost 11 bases, and 15 bases lay between the germline ends. Germline V gene lookup returns CDR1 LGHNA and CDR2 YSLEER. The CDR3 consists of 14 residues. CDR3 DNA sequence: TGCGCCAGCAGCCAAGAGCGCGGCAACGAGGGGCAGTATTTT. Protein product: CASSQERGNEGQYF.

The chain combines TRBV19 with TRBJ2-1; 10 positions agree with TRBD2. Germline loops: CDR1 LNHDA, CDR2 SQIVND (reference sequence). V lost 4 bases to trimming and J lost 4 bases; unmatched junction nucleotides: 4. CDR3 length: 15 amino acids. CDR3 bases: TGTGCCAGTAGTACTACTAGCGGGAAGTACAATGAGCAGTTCTTC. Translated: CASSTTSGKYNEQFF.

The V gene is TRBV11-2, the J gene TRBJ2-2; TRBD1 agrees at 7 bases. Trimming cost V 5 bases and J 7 bases; bases outside gene matches: 10. Germline V gene lookup returns CDR1 SGHAT and CDR2 FQNNGV. CDR3 length: 15 residues. The CDR3 here is CASSPLRGLVGELFF. DNA for the CDR3: TGTGCCAGCAGCCCCTTGAGGGGGCTGGTCGGGGAGCTGTTTTTT.

The chain employs TRBV11-2 and TRBJ2-3, with D perhaps TRBD2 (6 bases). Germline CDR1 is SGHAT and CDR2 is FQNNGV. Trimming left V 1 base short and J 1 base short, with 12 bases between. The CDR3 covers 16 residues. CDR3: CASSLGWAGRTDTQYF. In nucleotides, the CDR3 is TGTGCCAGCAGCTTAGGCTGGGCGGGGCGCACAGATACGCAGTATTTT.

V usage is TRBV6-2 or TRBV6-3 and J usage is TRBJ2-3; 9 bases agree with TRBD2. The CDR3 runs to 18 residues. Unmatched junction bases numbered 12, after V lost 5 bases and J lost 0 bases. CDR1 is MNHEY and CDR2 is SVGEGT in the germline V gene. The CDR3 region is CASSATSGSRFSTDTQYF. The DNA of the CDR3 is TGTGCCAGCAGTGCGACTAGCGGTTCCCGGTTTAGCACAGATACGCAGTATTTT.

The chain combines TRBV7-2 with TRBJ2-6; 9 bases map to TRBD1. The CDR3 length is 16 residues. J lost 4 bases, V lost 7 bases, and 8 bases had no gene match. Per the germline V gene, CDR1 is SGHTA and CDR2 is FQGNSA. Here the CDR3 reads CASTPGTGSGANVLTF. The DNA of the CDR3 is TGTGCCAGCACCCCCGGGACAGGGAGCGGGGCCAACGTCCTGACTTTC.

J is TRBJ2-2 and V is TRBV30; no firm D call. Germline V gene data show CDR1 as GTSNPN and CDR2 as SVGIG (reference sequence). This CDR3 spans 12 amino acids. Trimming shortened V by 2 bases and J by 4 bases, and 5 bases separated the two germline ends. The CDR3 bases are TGTGCCTGGAGTTGGGCCACCGGGGAGCTGTTTTTT. This encodes CAWSWATGELFF.

The chain recombines TRBV3-1 (or the pseudogene TRBV3-2) with TRBJ1-1; 9 bases align to TRBD1. V lost 3 bases to trimming and J lost 11 bases; unmatched junction nucleotides: 4. Looked up from germline, CDR1 is LGHDT and CDR2 is YNNKEL (reference sequence). The CDR3 length is 12 residues. CDR3 sequence reads: CASSHRDREAFF. The CDR3 coding sequence is TGTGCCAGCAGCCACCGGGACAGGGAGGCTTTCTTT.

The chain links TRBV28 to TRBJ1-2; D unclear. V was clipped by 10 bases and J by 4 bases, with 10 bases between them. This CDR3 contains 11 residues. Germline V gene sequence: CDR1 MDHEN, CDR2 SYDVKM. CDR3 protein: CAIRGIYGYTF. The CDR3 DNA is TGTGCCATCCGCGGGATCTATGGCTACACCTTC.

The J gene is TRBJ1-6, the V gene TRBV10-3; 8 bases are shared with TRBD1. V dropped 6 bases and J dropped 1; count of bases not matched to a gene: 8. Per germline, CDR1 ENHRY and CDR2 SYGVKD. The CDR3 loop spans 17 amino acids. The CDR3 here is CAIRDGQGESYNSPLHF. The CDR3 bases are TGTGCCATCAGAGACGGACAGGGCGAGTCCTATAATTCACCCCTCCACTTT.